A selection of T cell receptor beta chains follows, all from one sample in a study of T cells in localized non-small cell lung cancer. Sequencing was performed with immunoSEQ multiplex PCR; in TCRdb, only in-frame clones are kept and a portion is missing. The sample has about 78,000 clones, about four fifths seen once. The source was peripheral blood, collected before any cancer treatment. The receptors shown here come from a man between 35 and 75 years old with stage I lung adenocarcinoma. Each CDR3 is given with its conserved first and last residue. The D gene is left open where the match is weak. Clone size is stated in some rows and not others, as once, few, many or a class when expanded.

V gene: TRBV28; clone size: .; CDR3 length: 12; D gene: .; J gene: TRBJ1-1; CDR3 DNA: TGTGCCAGCAGTTTGAGGCGGGCTGAAGCTTTCTTT; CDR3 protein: CASSLRRAEAFF
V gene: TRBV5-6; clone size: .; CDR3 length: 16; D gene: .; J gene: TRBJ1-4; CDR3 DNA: TGTGCCAGCAGCTTACTAGCAGAGGACGCTAAGGAAAAACTGTTTTTT; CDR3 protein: CASSLLAEDAKEKLFF
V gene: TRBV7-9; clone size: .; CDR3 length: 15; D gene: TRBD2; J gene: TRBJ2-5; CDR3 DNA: TGTGCCAGCAGCCCTAGCGGGAGTCGGGAAGAGACCCAGTACTTC; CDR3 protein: CASSPSGSREETQYF
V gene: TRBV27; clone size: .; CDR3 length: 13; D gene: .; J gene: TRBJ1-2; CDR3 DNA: TGTGCCAGCAGTCCAACAGGGAACTATGGCTACACCTTC; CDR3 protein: CASSPTGNYGYTF
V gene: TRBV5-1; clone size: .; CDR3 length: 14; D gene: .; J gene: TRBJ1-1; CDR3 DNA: TGCGCCAGCAGCCTCGAAGTACGGAACACTGAAGCTTTCTTT; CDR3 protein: CASSLEVRNTEAFF
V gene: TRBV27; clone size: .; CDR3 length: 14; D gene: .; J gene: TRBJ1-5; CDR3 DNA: TGTGCCAGCAGTTTAGGGCCAAAAAATCAGCCCCAGCATTTT; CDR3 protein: CASSLGPKNQPQHF
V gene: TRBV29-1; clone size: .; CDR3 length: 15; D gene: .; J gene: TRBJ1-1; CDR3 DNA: TGCAGCGTTGTCAAGGGTTCGGGTACAGCCACTGAAGCTTTCTTT; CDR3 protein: CSVVKGSGTATEAFF
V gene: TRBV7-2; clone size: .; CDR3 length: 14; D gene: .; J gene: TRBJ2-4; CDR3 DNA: TGTGCCAGCAGCTTAGCCCTAGCCCCCAGCGTTCAGTACTTC; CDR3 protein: CASSLALAPSVQYF
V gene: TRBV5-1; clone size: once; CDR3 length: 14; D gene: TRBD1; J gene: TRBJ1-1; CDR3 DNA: TGCGCCAGCAGCTCGGGACAGGGCGTCGCTGAAGCTTTCTTT; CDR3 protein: CASSSGQGVAEAFF
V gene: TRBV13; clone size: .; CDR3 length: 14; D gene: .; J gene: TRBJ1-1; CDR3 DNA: TGTGCCAGCAGCCACGGGTTACTTAGCACTGAAGCTTTCTTT; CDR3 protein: CASSHGLLSTEAFF
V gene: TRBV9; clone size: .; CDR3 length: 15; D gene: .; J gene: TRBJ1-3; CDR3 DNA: TGTGCCAGCAGCGTTAGCGACTCCTCTGGAAACACCATATATTTT; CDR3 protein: CASSVSDSSGNTIYF
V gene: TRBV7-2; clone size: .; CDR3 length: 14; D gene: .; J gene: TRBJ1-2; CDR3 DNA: TGTGCCAGCAGCTTCGCCTCAGGGGCTTATGGCTACACCTTC; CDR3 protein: CASSFASGAYGYTF
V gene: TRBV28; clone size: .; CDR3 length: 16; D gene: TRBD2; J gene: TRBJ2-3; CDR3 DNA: TGTGCCAGCAGCGTCACTAGCGGGAGGCGGAGAGATACGCAGTATTTT; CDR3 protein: CASSVTSGRRRDTQYF
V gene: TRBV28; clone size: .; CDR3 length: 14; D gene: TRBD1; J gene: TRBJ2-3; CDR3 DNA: TGTGCCAGCAGTCACGGACAGGTCACAGATACGCAGTATTTT; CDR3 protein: CASSHGQVTDTQYF
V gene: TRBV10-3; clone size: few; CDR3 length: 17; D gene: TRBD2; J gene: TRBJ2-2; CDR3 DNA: TGTGCCATCAGCCCGGGACTAGCGGGAGTTGCCACCGGGGAGCTGTTTTTT; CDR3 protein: CAISPGLAGVATGELFF
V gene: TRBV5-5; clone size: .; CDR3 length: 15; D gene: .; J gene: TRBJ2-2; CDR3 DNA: TGTGCCAGCAGCTTAAGTGGGACGAACACCGGGGAGCTGTTTTTT; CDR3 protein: CASSLSGTNTGELFF
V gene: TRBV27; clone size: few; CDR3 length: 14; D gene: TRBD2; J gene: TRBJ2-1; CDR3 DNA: TGTGCCAGCAGTTTTAGGCGGGAGGGCCTTGAGCAGTTCTTC; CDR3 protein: CASSFRREGLEQFF
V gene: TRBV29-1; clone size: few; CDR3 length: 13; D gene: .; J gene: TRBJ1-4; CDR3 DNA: TGCAGCGTGACACAGGGAGGGGGTGAAAAACTGTTTTTT; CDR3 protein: CSVTQGGGEKLFF
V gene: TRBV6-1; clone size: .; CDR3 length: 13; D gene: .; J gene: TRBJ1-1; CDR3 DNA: TGTGCCAGCAGAAACACATTGAACACTGAAGCTTTCTTT; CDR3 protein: CASRNTLNTEAFF
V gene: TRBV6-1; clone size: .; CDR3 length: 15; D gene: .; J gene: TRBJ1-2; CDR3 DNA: TGTGCCAGCAGTGAAATGGCCTTCGCCAACTATGGCTACACCTTC; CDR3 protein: CASSEMAFANYGYTF